These T cell receptor beta chains were read from a single sample in a study of immune cell composition in non-small cell lung cancer. Using immunoSEQ multiplex PCR, the repertoire was profiled, and TCRdb retains in-frame clones only, with some absent. The repertoire includes some 4,900 clones, around 77% of them detected once, and around 15% sits in the top ten. Specimen: non-adjacent lung tissue. Receptors originate from a human donor with non-small cell lung cancer. CDR3s leave out the opening cysteine and the closing phenylalanine or tryptophan. D genes are given only for firm matches.

>TRBD1|TRBJ1-2|TRBV19
ASHPGQPYGYT
>.|TRBJ2-7|TRBV5-1
ASSLAAGRHYEQY
>TRBD1|TRBJ2-3|TRBV7-2
ASSPGQGEATQY
>.|TRBJ2-6|TRBV11-1
ASSLAGGAGANVLT
>.|TRBJ2-5|TRBV5-1
ASRMADQETQY
>TRBD1|TRBJ1-2|TRBV6-5
ASRRQGNYGYT
>.|TRBJ1-2|TRBV5-6
ASSLGGLGYGYT
>.|TRBJ1-3|TRBV6-5
ASRLSGMSGNTIY
>TRBD2|TRBJ2-7|TRBV19
ASSATGTSDEQY
>TRBD1|TRBJ2-7|TRBV28
ASSSQDRGSYEQY
>TRBD1|TRBJ1-2|TRBV28
ASFLAAGTGYGYT
>TRBD2|TRBJ2-3|TRBV28
ASSLGGRADTQY
>TRBD2|TRBJ2-7|TRBV6-1
ASCPQPGTSNEQY
>TRBD1|TRBJ1-2|TRBV5-8
ASSSNLDRDGYT
>TRBD1|TRBJ1-2|TRBV29-1
SVGTTGYGYT
>TRBD1|TRBJ2-1|TRBV7-9
ASSPGTARNEQF
>.|TRBJ2-7|TRBV28
ASRVQASVFEQY
>.|TRBJ2-2|TRBV28
ASSLGGLSTGELF
>TRBD1|TRBJ2-3|TRBV5-4
ASSLLAGGTDTQY
>TRBD2|TRBJ2-1|TRBV7-9
ASSLLAGAPNEQF
>TRBD2|TRBJ2-6|TRBV28
ASSSTSGFSGANVLT